The 25 T cell receptor beta chains listed next were all sequenced from one sample in a study of blood T cell repertoires in COVID-19. Profiled with immunoSEQ multiplex PCR; TCRdb holds only in-frame clones, not every one. The table lists roughly 32,000 clones, more than 75% of them singletons. Sample: peripheral blood. The receptors here all came from a man in his 60s with active COVID-19.

The chain couples TRBV7-9 to TRBJ1-1; 7 bases map to TRBD1. V dropped 4 bases and J dropped 0; count of bases not matched to a gene: 2. This CDR3 spans 14 amino acids. CDR1 and CDR2 (germline): SEHNR, FQNEAQ (reference sequence). The CDR3 nucleotides read TGTGCCAGCAGCTACACAGGGGTGAACACTGAAGCTTTCTTT. It translates to CASSYTGVNTEAFF. Complete variable domain (other parts from reference TRBV7-9 and TRBJ1-1): DTGVSQNPRHKITKRGQNVTFRCDPISEHNRLYWYRQTLGQGPEFLTYFQNEAQLEKSRLLSDRFSAERPKGSFSTLEIQRTEQGDSAMYLCASSYTGVNTEAFFGQGTRLTVV.

The chain recombines TRBV5-1 with TRBJ1-6; TRBD1 is a possible D gene (5 bases). CDR3 length: 14 residues. The ends were cut back, 4 bases at V and 7 bases at J, with 12 bases in the middle. The germline CDR1 and CDR2 sequences are SGHRS and YFSETQ. CDR3 nucleotides: TGCGCCAGCAGCCCCACAGGTGGAAATTCACCCCTCCACTTT. Translation gives CASSPTGGNSPLHF. Based on the CDR3 plus reference TRBV5-1 and TRBJ1-6, the full variable domain is KAGVTQTPRYLIKTRGQQVTLSCSPISGHRSVSWYQQTPGQGLQFLFEYFSETQRNKGNFPGRFSGRQFSNSRSEMNVSTLELGDSALYLCASSPTGGNSPLHFGNGTRLTVT.

This sequence joins TRBV20-1 and TRBJ2-3; D is unclear. The CDR3 length is 10 residues. Looked up from germline, CDR1 is DFQATT and CDR2 is SNEGSKA (reference sequence). The CDR3 loop reads CSPPRSTQYF. The DNA for the CDR3 is TGCAGCCCTCCTAGAAGTACGCAGTATTTT.

This rearrangement joins TRBV7-2 to TRBJ2-5, with TRBD2 matching over 10 bases. This CDR3 has 17 amino acids. The V and J ends lost 1 base and 0 bases, in that order; junction bases with no gene match: 5. Per germline, CDR1 SGHTA and CDR2 FQGNSA. CDR3 protein: CASSLGWTSGNQETQYF. As DNA, the CDR3 is TGTGCCAGCAGCTTAGGGTGGACTAGCGGAAACCAAGAGACCCAGTACTTC.

Only one count was recorded for this clone. The chain carries TRBV9 and TRBJ1-1, with 11 bases aligning to TRBD1. CDR1 and CDR2 (germline): SGDLS, YYNGEE. This CDR3 spans 15 amino acids. The junction had 6 bases not matched to a gene; V was cut back by 4 bases and J by 4 bases. The CDR3 region is CASSPGQGAVTEAFF. In DNA form, the CDR3 reads TGTGCCAGCAGCCCCGGACAGGGGGCGGTCACTGAAGCTTTCTTT.

The chain's CDR3 is CASSARGVGGYNEQFF. CDR3 in DNA: TGTGCCAGCAGCGCCCGAGGGGTAGGGGGCTACAATGAGCAGTTCTTC. The V gene is TRBV9, the J gene TRBJ2-1; possible D gene TRBD1, 6 bases. The germline gives CDR1 SGDLS, CDR2 YYNGEE. This CDR3 region has 16 residues. V was pared by 3 bases and J by 3 bases, with 16 bases between.

This chain joins TRBV19 and TRBJ2-1; 7 bases match TRBD2. This CDR3 spans 15 amino acids. Trimming cost V 5 bases and J 9 bases; bases outside gene matches: 13. The germline CDR1 and CDR2 sequences are LNHDA and SQIVND (reference sequence). CDR3 nucleotides: TGTGCCAGTAGTCCTCTCGAGGGAGGGCCGGTTGAGCAGTTCTTC. Its protein is CASSPLEGGPVEQFF.

CDR3 region: CASEKTGGLNEKLFF. CDR3 nucleotide sequence: TGTGCCAGCGAGAAGACGGGGGGCCTTAATGAAAAACTGTTTTTT. The chain joins TRBV5-6 to TRBJ1-4; D is possibly TRBD1 (6 bases). The V end was cut by 7 bases, the J end by 4 bases, with 17 bases between. CDR3 length equals 15 residues. Germline CDR1 reads SGHDT; CDR2 reads YYEEEE. The full variable domain, with the rest looked up from reference TRBV5-6 and TRBJ1-4, is DAGVTQSPTHLIKTRGQQVTLRCSPKSGHDTVSWYQQALGQGPQFIFQYYEEEERQRGNFPDRFSGHQFPNYSSELNVNALLLGDSALYLCASEKTGGLNEKLFFGSGTQLSVL.

This clone was seen a few times. The chain combines TRBV5-1 with TRBJ1-1; no firm D call. Trimming cost V 1 base and J 6 bases, with 19 bases left between them. The CDR3 covers 16 residues. Germline values: CDR1 SGHRS, CDR2 YFSETQ. The DNA of the CDR3 is TGCGCCAGCAGCTTGAGGCCCCGGTTTTCTGAGGCTGAAGCTTTCTTT. Translating it yields CASSLRPRFSEAEAFF.

This chain links TRBV5-4 with TRBJ2-5; maybe TRBD1 (5 bases). The CDR3 extends over 16 amino acids. Germline CDR1 and CDR2: SGHNT and YYREEE (reference sequence). Between the trimmed V and J ends, which lost 2 bases and 5 bases, there was a span of 19 bases. The CDR3 region is CASSLGAPAAPETQYF. CDR3 nucleotide sequence: TGTGCCAGCAGCTTAGGGGCCCCGGCCGCCCCGGAGACCCAGTACTTC. The full variable domain, rest sourced from reference TRBV5-4 and TRBJ2-5, is ETGVTQSPTHLIKTRGQQVTLRCSSQSGHNTVSWYQQALGQGPQFIFQYYREEENGRGNFPPRFSGLQFPNYSSELNVNALELDDSALYLCASSLGAPAAPETQYFGPGTRLLVL.

The gene calls are TRBV2 and TRBJ2-3; TRBD2 might be the D (6 bases). CDR1 SNHLY and CDR2 FYNNEI come from the germline V gene. The CDR3 loop spans 15 amino acids. Trimming pared 5 bases from V and 0 bases from J, leaving 12 bases between. DNA of the CDR3: TGTGCCAGCAGTATCCGGGAGATTAGCACAGATACGCAGTATTTT. It yields the protein CASSIREISTDTQYF.

The rearrangement uses TRBV6-1 and TRBJ2-1; 9 bases fit TRBD2. In germline, CDR1 is MNHNS, CDR2 SASEGT. Losses at the gene ends were 0 bases for V and 9 bases for J; bases not matched to a gene: 0. The CDR3 length is 13 residues. CDR3 sequence (DNA): TGTGCCAGCAGTGAAGCGCGGGGGGGTGAGCAGTTCTTC. Translated: CASSEARGGEQFF.

The chain couples TRBV6-5 to TRBJ1-5; possibly TRBD1 for D (5 bases). V dropped 4 bases and J dropped 6 bases, with 10 bases sitting between them. Looked up from germline, CDR1 is MNHEY and CDR2 is SVGAGI. CDR3 size: 13 residues. CDR3 region: CASSSGPGQPQHF. The CDR3 coding sequence is TGTGCCAGCAGTTCAGGGCCGGGTCAGCCCCAGCATTTT.

J is TRBJ2-3 and V is TRBV9; TRBD2 aligns across 10 bases. Germline values: CDR1 SGDLS, CDR2 YYNGEE. V trimming: 0 bases; J trimming: 2 bases; junction bases outside the gene matches: 3. This CDR3 spans 16 amino acids. The CDR3 sequence: CASSVGTSGITDTQYF. The DNA for the CDR3 is TGTGCCAGCAGCGTAGGTACTAGCGGGATCACAGATACGCAGTATTTT.

The chain has TRBV2 and TRBJ1-5; D call uncertain. The CDR3 is 13 amino acids. The V gene lost 4 bases and the J gene lost 1 base, with 5 bases spanning the gap. Germline-derived CDR1 and CDR2 are SNHLY and FYNNEI. CDR3 sequence: CASSGPSNQPQHF. CDR3 DNA: TGTGCCAGCAGTGGGCCGAGCAATCAGCCCCAGCATTTT.

The chain combines TRBV3-1 (or the pseudogene TRBV3-2) with TRBJ2-3; 9 nucleotides align to TRBD2. Germline trimming cut 1 base from V and 4 bases from J; bases unmatched to any gene: 3. Germline CDR1 reads LGHDT; CDR2 reads YNNKEL (reference sequence). The CDR3 consists of 15 residues. The DNA of the CDR3 is TGTGCCAGCAGCCAAGCTCGGACTAGCGCAGATACGCAGTATTTT. Protein sequence: CASSQARTSADTQYF.

This clone was picked up a small number of times. The chain combines TRBV6-6 with TRBJ1-1; 8 nucleotides line up with TRBD1. Germline V gives CDR1 MNHNY, CDR2 SVGAGI (reference sequence). This CDR3 spans 14 amino acids. Trimming took 6 bases from V and 1 from J; bases not matched to a gene: 4. The CDR3 coding sequence is TGTGCCAGCAGCTTGGACAGGGCGAACACTGAAGCTTTCTTT. Protein: CASSLDRANTEAFF.

This clone was observed once. CDR3 sequence: CASSPFGARETQYF. Here the CDR3 DNA reads TGTGCCAGCAGCCCTTTTGGGGCTCGGGAGACCCAGTACTTC. The V and J genes are TRBV11-2 and TRBJ2-5; tentative D call: TRBD1 (5 bases). This CDR3 is built from 14 residues. CDR1 is SGHAT, CDR2 FQNNGV, per germline. Trimming removed 5 bases from V and 5 bases from J, with 15 bases in between.

V usage is TRBV10-3 and J usage is TRBJ2-3, with 8 bases identical to TRBD2. The CDR3 totals 14 residues. Germline V gene data show CDR1 as ENHRY and CDR2 as SYGVKD. V lost 5 bases to trimming and J lost 5 bases; unmatched junction nucleotides: 6. The CDR3 DNA sequence: TGTGCCATCAGTTTTGGGACTAGTGGAGATACGCAGTATTTT. Translating gives CAISFGTSGDTQYF.

This rearrangement joins TRBV18 to TRBJ2-1, with D possibly matching TRBD1 (5 bases). Per the germline V gene, CDR1 is KGHSH and CDR2 is LQKENI. V lost 5 bases, J lost 7 bases, and 9 bases lay in between. The CDR3 runs to 12 residues. Here the CDR3 reads CASSAKGNEQFF. CDR3 sequence (DNA): TGTGCCAGCTCAGCGAAGGGGAATGAGCAGTTCTTC. The variable domain in full, completed from reference TRBV18 and TRBJ2-1, reads NAGVMQNPRHLVRRRGQEARLRCSPMKGHSHVYWYRQLPEEGLKFMVYLQKENIIDESGMPKERFSAEFPKEGPSILRIQQVVRGDSAAYFCASSAKGNEQFFGPGTRLTVL.

This rearrangement joins TRBV4-2 to TRBJ2-2; TRBD2 matches 10 bases. The CDR3 runs 18 residues. Losses at the gene ends were 1 base for V and 2 bases for J; bases not matched to a gene: 7. Germline loops: CDR1 LGHNA, CDR2 YNFKEQ. CDR3 sequence: CASSQVVSGGANTGELFF. In DNA, the CDR3 is TGTGCCAGCAGCCAAGTGGTCAGCGGGGGGGCCAACACCGGGGAGCTGTTTTTT.

The chain links TRBV3-1 (or the pseudogene TRBV3-2) to TRBJ2-5; 9 bases align to TRBD2. With V trimmed by 1 base and J by 5 bases, 11 bases remained unmatched. Per the germline V gene, CDR1 is LGHDT and CDR2 is YNNKEL (reference sequence). This CDR3 spans 17 amino acids. The CDR3 spells CASSQGWLAGVMETQYF. Here the CDR3 DNA reads TGTGCCAGCAGCCAAGGATGGTTAGCGGGAGTCATGGAGACCCAGTACTTC.

V gene TRBV27 combines with J gene TRBJ1-1; 8 nucleotides match TRBD1. With 2 bases clipped from V and 9 bases from J, the junction kept 2 bases outside the gene matches. The germline CDR1 and CDR2 sequences are MNHEY and SMNVEV (reference sequence). This CDR3 comprises 12 residues. CDR3 DNA sequence: TGTGCCAGCAGTTTAGGACAGGGCAAAGCTTTCTTT. This gives the protein CASSLGQGKAFF.

This chain connects TRBV28 to TRBJ1-5; 7 bases are a match to TRBD1. Germline assignment: CDR1 MDHEN and CDR2 SYDVKM. The CDR3 is 15 residues long. J lost 5 bases, V lost 6 bases, and 10 bases had no gene match. The DNA of the CDR3 is TGTGCCAGCAGCCGACCAAGGAGGGGGCATCAGCCCCAGCATTTT. Protein: CASSRPRRGHQPQHF.

The gene calls are TRBV12-3 or TRBV12-4 and TRBJ2-7; TRBD1 is a possible D gene (5 bases). The CDR3 runs to 13 residues. Trimming shortened V by 3 bases and J by 5 bases, and 11 bases separated the two germline ends. The CDR3 nucleotides read TGTGCCAGCAGTTTCGCAGGGCCCCACGAGCAGTACTTC. This sequence encodes CASSFAGPHEQYF.